The clone carrying this T cell receptor (beta chain) showed up just once. Produced via immunoSEQ multiplex PCR; TCRdb's table is partial and in-frame only. The sample has 200,000 to 250,000 clones; about nine tenths are singletons. Assignment of participants to cohorts was predicated upon participant-reported clinical history. These data come from a study of blood T cell repertoires in COVID-19. Study-wide context: Acute-phase and convalescent COVID-19 samples originated in the United States, Italy and Spain. Sources were T cells, B-cell-depleted T cells, or PBMCs; the material itself was cDNA or gDNA.

This CDR3 is 12 amino acids long. The germline V gene encodes CDR1 SGHTA and CDR2 FQGTGA. With 2 bases removed from V and 8 bases from J, the gap between germline ends came to 9 bases. The rearrangement links TRBV7-3 to TRBJ1-2; D is undetermined. This TCR was recovered from a woman younger than 30 who had recovered from COVID-19. Specimen: PBMCs or T cells enriched from blood (not recorded which). The CDR3 region has the DNA TGTGCCAGCAGCTTAGAGGGATGGGGCTACACCTTC. This gives the protein CASSLEGWGYTF.